The following is a TCR beta chain sequence with its context. The data are from a study of tumor-infiltrating lymphocytes in primary liver carcinoma. The CDR3 covers 15 residues. Total RNA and DNA came together from around 20-30 mg of bulk tissue without cell sorting. cDNA specific to TCR beta was made from about 550 ng of total RNA, with a constant-region primer employed for priming. Sequencing libraries for TCR beta derived from three nested multiplex PCR rounds that used slightly modified ARM-PCR. The study ran its first two PCR rounds for around 9 cycles each, using TRBV1-TRBV30 forward primers and a C-beta reverse primer. Via MiXCR, TCRdb re-called the multiplex PCR reads, giving one row per CDR3 protein. The sample has roughly 55,000 distinct CDR3 sequences, approximately 70% seen once.

The sequence derives from a man aged 35-49 years with primary liver carcinoma and hepatitis B virus infection. The rearrangement links TRBV21-1 to TRBJ2-5; TRBD1 is taken as the D call from the table, unchecked against the DNA. TRBV21-1 is designated a pseudogene. Sequencing input: liver tumor tissue from sampling region 2. The sample's subset: tumor region T2, inferior pole. The chain's CDR3 is CASCIEEKWGETQYF. The DNA of the CDR3 is TGTGCCAGCTGCATAGAGGAGAAATGGGGGGAGACCCAGTACTTC.